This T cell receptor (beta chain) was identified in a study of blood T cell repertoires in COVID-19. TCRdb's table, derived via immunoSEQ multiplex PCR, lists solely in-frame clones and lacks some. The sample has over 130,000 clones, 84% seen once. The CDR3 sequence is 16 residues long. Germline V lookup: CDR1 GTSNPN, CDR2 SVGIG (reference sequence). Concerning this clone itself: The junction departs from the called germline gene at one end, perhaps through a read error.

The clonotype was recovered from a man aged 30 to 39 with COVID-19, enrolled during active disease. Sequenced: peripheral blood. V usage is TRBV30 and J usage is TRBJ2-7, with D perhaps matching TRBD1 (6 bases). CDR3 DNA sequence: TGTGCCTGGAGTGTACGGAGGACAGTGACCTCCCACGAGCAGTACTTC. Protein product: CAWSVRRTVTSHEQYF.